Below are 31 T cell receptor beta chains sequenced from a single sample in a study of blood T cell repertoires in COVID-19. Libraries were prepared by immunoSEQ multiplex PCR; TCRdb keeps only in-frame clonotypes and omits some of them. Among 75,000 to 100,000 clones listed, roughly 83% were seen once. Input material: peripheral blood. These receptors were taken from a human donor in a cohort sampled during active COVID-19.

The chain employs TRBV5-5 and TRBJ1-5, with unresolved D. There are 14 residues in the CDR3. V was cut by 0 bases and J by 4 bases, with 8 bases left in between. CDR1 and CDR2 (germline): SGHKS, YYEKEE (reference sequence). CDR3 protein: CASSLVWRNQPQHF. CDR3 coding DNA: TGTGCCAGCAGCTTGGTCTGGCGGAATCAGCCCCAGCATTTT.

The J gene is TRBJ2-3, the V gene TRBV7-2; 8 bases are a match to TRBD2. The ends lost 5 bases at V and 1 base at J; junction bases unmatched: 14. Germline V lookup: CDR1 SGHTA, CDR2 FQGNSA. The CDR3 has 18 residues. The CDR3 reads CASSNLIAGRNGTDTQYF. CDR3 coding DNA: TGTGCCAGCAGCAACCTCATAGCGGGGAGAAACGGCACAGATACGCAGTATTTT. The whole variable domain, remainder taken from reference TRBV7-2 and TRBJ2-3, is GAGVSQSPSNKVTEKGKDVELRCDPISGHTALYWYRQSLGQGLEFLIYFQGNSAPDKSGLPSDRFSAERTGGSVSTLTIQRTQQEDSAVYLCASSNLIAGRNGTDTQYFGPGTRLTVL.

This chain links TRBV30 with TRBJ2-5; 12 positions agree with TRBD2. CDR1 is GTSNPN and CDR2 is SVGIG in the germline V gene (reference sequence). V dropped 4 bases and J dropped 1; count of bases not matched to a gene: 7. The CDR3 has 16 residues. The CDR3 DNA sequence: TGTGCCTGGAACCCCGGACTAGCGGGGCCCCAAGAGACCCAGTACTTC. It translates to CAWNPGLAGPQETQYF.

CDR3 residues: CASSPAGQMNTEAFF. DNA of the CDR3: TGTGCCAGCAGTCCAGCCGGACAGATGAACACTGAAGCTTTCTTT. The chain carries TRBV6-6 and TRBJ1-1, with a weak D call TRBD1 (6 bases). This CDR3 region has 15 residues. Per germline, CDR1 MNHNY and CDR2 SVGAGI (reference sequence). The V end lost 5 bases, the J end lost 0 bases, and 13 bases lay between the germline ends.

This clone was found many times. This chain connects TRBV7-6 to TRBJ1-1, with 7 bases identical to TRBD1. Germline loops: CDR1 SGHVS, CDR2 FNYEAQ. After removal of 0 bases from V and 7 bases from J, the junction contained 5 bases not matched to a gene. The CDR3 length is 14 residues. The chain's CDR3 is CASSLAGGAYEAFF. CDR3 in DNA: TGTGCCAGCAGCTTAGCAGGGGGCGCCTATGAAGCTTTCTTT.

This chain uses TRBV4-3 with TRBJ2-5; possible D gene TRBD1, 6 bases. This CDR3 comprises 14 residues. In germline, CDR1 is LGHNA, CDR2 YSLEER. V was cut by 1 base and J by 5 bases, with 11 bases left in between. The chain's CDR3 is CASSQGQGRETQYF. CDR3 in DNA: TGCGCCAGCAGCCAAGGGCAGGGGCGGGAGACCCAGTACTTC.

The chain employs TRBV3-1 (or the pseudogene TRBV3-2) and TRBJ2-5, with TRBD2 matching over 7 bases. The CDR3 is 16 amino acids. J was trimmed by 5 bases and V by 1 base; bases with no gene match: 10. The V gene's germline CDR1 is LGHDT and CDR2 YNNKEL (reference sequence). The CDR3 DNA is TGTGCCAGCAGCCAAGGTGGGACTACCATAGGGGAGACCCAGTACTTC. Protein product: CASSQGGTTIGETQYF.

The chain carries TRBV7-2 and TRBJ2-3; 7 nucleotides agree with TRBD1. This CDR3 contains 15 residues. The ends lost 1 base at V and 3 bases at J; junction bases unmatched: 4. Germline V gene lookup returns CDR1 SGHTA and CDR2 FQGNSA. As DNA, the CDR3 is TGTGCCAGCAGCTTAGGGGCAGGGGGTACAGATACGCAGTATTTT. It yields the protein CASSLGAGGTDTQYF.

The J gene is TRBJ1-4, the V gene TRBV6-6, with D uncertain. Trimming shortened V by 5 bases and J by 8 bases, and 15 bases separated the two germline ends. The CDR3 loop spans 14 amino acids. Germline-derived CDR1 and CDR2 are MNHNY and SVGAGI (reference sequence). The CDR3 protein is CASSPSLISEKLFF. CDR3 sequence (DNA): TGTGCCAGCAGTCCATCCTTAATAAGCGAAAAACTGTTTTTT.

The chain uses TRBV19 and TRBJ1-4; unclear D gene. Trimming removed 3 bases from V and 7 bases from J, with 9 bases in between. CDR3 length: 13 residues. Germline V lookup: CDR1 LNHDA, CDR2 SQIVND (reference sequence). The CDR3 loop reads CASSINSPEKLFF. The CDR3 nucleotides read TGTGCCAGTAGTATCAACAGCCCTGAAAAACTGTTTTTT.

This clone appeared once. The genes are TRBV6-5 and TRBJ2-5, with 12 bases fitting TRBD2. Germline V gene data show CDR1 as MNHEY and CDR2 as SVGAGI. V shed 8 bases, J shed 2 bases, and the junction held 6 bases outside the gene matches. CDR3 length: 15 residues. For the CDR3, the DNA is TGTGCCAGCGGAAGAGGACTAGCGGGACAAGAGACCCAGTACTTC. It is translated as CASGRGLAGQETQYF.

J is TRBJ1-1 and V is TRBV9, with D perhaps matching TRBD1 (6 bases). In germline, CDR1 is SGDLS, CDR2 YYNGEE. V lost 4 bases and J 1 base, leaving 20 bases between the germline ends. The CDR3 covers 17 residues. The CDR3 DNA reads TGTGCCAGCAGCCCGTTCGTCGGGCAGGGGACGAACACTGAAGCTTTCTTT. Translation: CASSPFVGQGTNTEAFF.

This chain joins TRBV20-1 and TRBJ1-4; no reliable D call. In germline, CDR1 is DFQATT, CDR2 SNEGSKA (reference sequence). The CDR3 has 11 residues. The CDR3, as DNA: TGCAGGGAGGTCGTGAGGGAAAAACTGTTTTTT. It codes for CREVVREKLFF.

This clone was observed once. This chain uses TRBV5-1 with TRBJ2-7; perhaps TRBD1 as D (5 bases). Germline V gene sequence: CDR1 SGHRS, CDR2 YFSETQ. The CDR3 is made up of 13 amino acids. V dropped 6 bases and J dropped 7 bases, with 17 bases sitting between them. CDR3 DNA: TGCGCCAGCACCCCAGGGTCCTCGAATGAGCAGTACTTC. It encodes CASTPGSSNEQYF.

This clone was counted once. V and J are TRBV29-1 and TRBJ1-4; perhaps TRBD1 as D (6 bases). There are 12 residues in the CDR3. Per germline, CDR1 SQVTM and CDR2 ANQGSEA. The CDR3 DNA reads TGCGGCGGCGGGGGCCTTAATGAAAAACTGTTTTTT. Residues: CGGGGLNEKLFF.

The gene calls are TRBV5-4 and TRBJ2-2; D gene uncertain. This CDR3 is built from 15 residues. V was trimmed by 1 base and J by 1 base, leaving 8 bases between them. Germline V gene lookup returns CDR1 SGHNT and CDR2 YYREEE (reference sequence). This CDR3 reads CASSLTSLNTGELFF. The CDR3 DNA reads TGTGCCAGCAGCTTGACTTCCCTGAACACCGGGGAGCTGTTTTTT.

The rearrangement links TRBV3-1 (or the pseudogene TRBV3-2) to TRBJ1-3; no clear D gene. V lost 1 base and J 0 bases, leaving 7 bases between the germline ends. Germline lookup yields CDR1 LGHDT and CDR2 YNNKEL (reference sequence). The CDR3 totals 15 residues. The CDR3 spells CASSQGQFSGNTIYF. In DNA form, the CDR3 reads TGTGCCAGCAGCCAAGGTCAGTTCTCTGGAAACACCATATATTTT.

The gene calls are TRBV28 and TRBJ1-1, with D tentatively TRBD1 (6 bases). Germline V CDR1 and CDR2: MDHEN, SYDVKM. V was clipped by 3 bases and J by 1 base, with 12 bases between them. The CDR3 runs 15 residues. The CDR3 spells CASSLGWDKNTEAFF. The CDR3 DNA follows: TGTGCCAGCAGTTTGGGCTGGGACAAGAACACTGAAGCTTTCTTT.

The chain employs TRBV2 and TRBJ2-1, with 10 bases fitting TRBD1. This CDR3 is 15 amino acids long. The trim removed 6 bases at V and 4 bases at J, leaving 6 bases unmatched. The germline CDR1 and CDR2 sequences are SNHLY and FYNNEI. The CDR3 region has the DNA TGTGCCAGCAGCGGACAGGGGGTAATATACAATGAGCAGTTCTTC. Protein: CASSGQGVIYNEQFF.

The chain uses TRBV15 and TRBJ2-7, with 9 bases fitting TRBD1. V dropped 1 base and J dropped 4; count of bases not matched to a gene: 5. The CDR3 has 15 residues. Germline loops: CDR1 LNHNV, CDR2 YYDKDF (reference sequence). Written as DNA, the CDR3 is TGTGCCACCAGCAGAGGGGGACAGGGACAATACGAGCAGTACTTC. This gives the protein CATSRGGQGQYEQYF.

CDR3 DNA sequence: TGTGCCAGCAGCCGACTCGGGACAGCTTACTCCTACGAGCAGTACTTC. As protein: CASSRLGTAYSYEQYF. The V gene is TRBV5-6, the J gene TRBJ2-7; 7 positions match TRBD1. Trimming took 4 bases from V and 0 from J; bases not matched to a gene: 10. Germline V gives CDR1 SGHDT, CDR2 YYEEEE. The CDR3 sequence is 16 residues long. Full variable domain (outside the CDR3, taken from reference TRBV5-6 and TRBJ2-7): DAGVTQSPTHLIKTRGQQVTLRCSPKSGHDTVSWYQQALGQGPQFIFQYYEEEERQRGNFPDRFSGHQFPNYSSELNVNALLLGDSALYLCASSRLGTAYSYEQYFGPGTRLTVT.

The rearrangement links TRBV28 to TRBJ1-1; no clear D gene. Germline V gene sequence: CDR1 MDHEN, CDR2 SYDVKM. The CDR3 is made up of 11 amino acids. The germline V and J ends were trimmed by 7 bases and 2 bases, with 5 bases remaining between them. The CDR3 nucleotides are TGTGCCAGCATCTCCAACACTGAAGCTTTCTTT. This encodes CASISNTEAFF.

CDR3 amino acids: CASSPQALLAGASEQYF. CDR3 in DNA: TGTGCCAGCTCACCACAGGCGCTCCTAGCGGGGGCTAGTGAGCAGTACTTC. The V and J genes are TRBV18 and TRBJ2-7; 10 nucleotides match TRBD2. CDR3 length: 17 amino acids. Germline CDR1 is KGHSH and CDR2 is LQKENI. Germline trimming cut 1 base from V and 7 bases from J; bases unmatched to any gene: 13.

The rearrangement joins TRBV6-5 to TRBJ1-1; TRBD1 might be the D (5 bases). V shed 8 bases and J shed 5 bases, with 15 bases lying between them. Germline CDR1 reads MNHEY; CDR2 reads SVGAGI. CDR3 length: 13 residues. The CDR3 DNA reads as TGTGCCAGCCCCGCCGGGGGGTGGACTGAAGCTTTCTTT. It codes for CASPAGGWTEAFF.

The chain carries TRBV11-2 and TRBJ2-5; 10 bases fit TRBD2. The germline V gene encodes CDR1 SGHAT and CDR2 FQNNGV. Trimming removed 5 bases from V and 2 bases from J; junction bases left unmatched: 11. The CDR3 totals 17 residues. CDR3 nucleotides: TGTGCCAGCAGCCTTTCCCGGGGTAGCGGGGGGCAAGAGACCCAGTACTTC. Encoded protein: CASSLSRGSGGQETQYF.

J is TRBJ2-3 and V is TRBV7-2; 9 nucleotides line up with TRBD2. J lost 5 bases, V lost 5 bases, and 11 bases had no gene match. CDR3 length: 16 amino acids. Germline V gene data show CDR1 as SGHTA and CDR2 as FQGNSA. This CDR3 is CASSTSLAGARDTQYF. CDR3 in DNA: TGTGCCAGCAGCACCTCCTTAGCGGGGGCCCGAGATACGCAGTATTTT.

This chain joins TRBV28 and TRBJ2-1; TRBD1 matches 7 bases. Germline loops: CDR1 MDHEN, CDR2 SYDVKM. This CDR3 comprises 13 residues. V lost 3 bases and J lost 8; bases outside the gene matches: 4. The CDR3 DNA follows: TGTGCCAGCAGTTTCTTCACAGGGGATGAGCAGTTCTTC. Protein sequence: CASSFFTGDEQFF.

The genes are TRBV6-6 and TRBJ1-5; 9 bases match TRBD1. Germline loops: CDR1 MNHNY, CDR2 SVGAGI (reference sequence). The CDR3 runs to 16 residues. V lost 8 bases, J lost 0 bases, and 8 bases stayed unmatched. The CDR3 coding sequence is TGTGCCAGCTTTAGTGGGGACAGGGCTAGCAATCAGCCCCAGCATTTT. Amino acids: CASFSGDRASNQPQHF.

This chain connects TRBV3-1 (or the pseudogene TRBV3-2) to TRBJ2-7, with 11 bases aligning to TRBD2. Germline CDR1 and CDR2: LGHDT and YNNKEL (reference sequence). The CDR3 totals 15 residues. J gave up 1 base and V 1 base, and 0 bases lay outside the gene matches. CDR3 in DNA: TGTGCCAGCAGCCAAGGACTAGCGGGGTCCTACGAGCAGTACTTC. It yields the protein CASSQGLAGSYEQYF.

This chain joins TRBV6-2 or TRBV6-3 and TRBJ2-3; TRBD2 aligns across 7 bases. Germline V lookup: CDR1 MNHEY, CDR2 SVGEGT. V gave up 5 bases and J gave up 1 base; unmatched junction bases: 3. The CDR3 covers 14 residues. The CDR3 protein is CASSGLGGTDTQYF. In DNA, the CDR3 is TGTGCCAGCAGTGGACTAGGAGGCACAGATACGCAGTATTTT.

V gene TRBV5-4 combines with J gene TRBJ2-7; 9 bases are shared with TRBD2. The germline V gene encodes CDR1 SGHNT and CDR2 YYREEE (reference sequence). CDR3 length: 17 residues. The J segment lost 0 bases and the V segment lost 0 bases, leaving 7 bases of the junction unmatched. CDR3 bases: TGTGCCAGCAGCTTGGTCACTAGCGGGTCTAGCTCCTACGAGCAGTACTTC. This encodes CASSLVTSGSSSYEQYF.